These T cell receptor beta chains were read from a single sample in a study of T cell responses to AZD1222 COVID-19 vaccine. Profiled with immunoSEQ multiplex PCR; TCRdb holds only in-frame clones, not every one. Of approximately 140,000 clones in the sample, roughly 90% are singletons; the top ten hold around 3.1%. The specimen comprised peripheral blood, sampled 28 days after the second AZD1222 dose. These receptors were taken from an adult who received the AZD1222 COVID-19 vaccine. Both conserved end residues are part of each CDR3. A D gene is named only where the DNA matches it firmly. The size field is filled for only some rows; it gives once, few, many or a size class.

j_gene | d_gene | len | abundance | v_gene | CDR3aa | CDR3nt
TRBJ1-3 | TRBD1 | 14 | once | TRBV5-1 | CASSWGQRGNTIYF | TGCGCCAGCAGTTGGGGACAGCGTGGAAACACCATATATTTT
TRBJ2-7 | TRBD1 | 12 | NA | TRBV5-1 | CASRGQFYEQYF | TGCGCCAGCAGGGGACAGTTCTACGAGCAGTACTTC
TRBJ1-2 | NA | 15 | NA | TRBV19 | CASNLQPSDTYGYTF | TGTGCCAGTAACCTTCAACCCTCGGACACCTATGGCTACACCTTC
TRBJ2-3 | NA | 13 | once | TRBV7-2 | CASSDRGPDTQYF | TGTGCCAGCAGCGATCGGGGCCCAGATACGCAGTATTTT
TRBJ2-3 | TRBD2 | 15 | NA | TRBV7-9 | CASSSTRSLAATQYF | TGTGCCAGCAGCTCTACCCGATCCCTAGCGGCCACGCAGTATTTT
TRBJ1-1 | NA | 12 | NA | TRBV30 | CAWRGPNTEAFF | TGTGCCTGGAGGGGACCGAACACTGAAGCTTTCTTT
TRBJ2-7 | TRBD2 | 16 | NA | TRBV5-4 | CASTHLSGAPQYEQYF | TGTGCCAGCACCCACCTTAGCGGGGCACCCCAATACGAGCAGTACTTC
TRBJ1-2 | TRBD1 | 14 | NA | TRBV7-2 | CASRTTGTVNGYTF | TGTGCCAGCAGGACCACCGGGACAGTGAATGGCTACACCTTC
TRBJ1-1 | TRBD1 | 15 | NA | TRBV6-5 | CASSGEATGAGGAFF | TGTGCCAGCAGCGGAGAGGCGACAGGGGCAGGAGGAGCTTTCTTT
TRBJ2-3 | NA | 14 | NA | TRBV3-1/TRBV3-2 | CASSHSGSTDTQYF | TGTGCCAGCAGCCACAGCGGCAGCACAGATACGCAGTATTTT
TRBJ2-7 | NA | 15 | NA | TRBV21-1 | CASSKGAGVGYEQYF | TGTGCCAGCTCCAAGGGGGCGGGGGTAGGTTACGAGCAGTACTTC
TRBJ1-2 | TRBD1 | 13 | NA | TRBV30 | CAWGGTGDYGYTF | TGTGCCTGGGGGGGGACAGGCGACTATGGCTACACCTTC
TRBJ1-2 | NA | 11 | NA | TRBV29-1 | CSVEVRHGYTF | TGCAGCGTTGAGGTTCGCCATGGCTACACCTTC
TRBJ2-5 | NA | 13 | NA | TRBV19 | CASSLQWQETQYF | TGTGCCAGTAGTTTGCAGTGGCAAGAGACCCAGTACTTC
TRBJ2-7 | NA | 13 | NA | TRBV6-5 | CASSYSGSYEQYF | TGTGCCAGCAGTTACTCAGGATCCTACGAGCAGTACTTC
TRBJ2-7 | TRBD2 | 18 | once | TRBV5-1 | CASSPYKGLAGSSYEQYF | TGCGCCAGCAGCCCATATAAGGGACTAGCGGGAAGTAGCTACGAGCAGTACTTC
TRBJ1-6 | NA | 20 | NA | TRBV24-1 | CATLKDSPLLAGAYNSPLHF | TGTGCCACTTTGAAGGACAGCCCTTTACTTGCGGGGGCCTATAATTCACCCCTCCACTTT
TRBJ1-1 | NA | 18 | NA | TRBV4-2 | CASSPLTEHWGMSTEAFF | TGTGCCAGCAGCCCTCTTACCGAACACTGGGGTATGAGCACTGAAGCTTTCTTT
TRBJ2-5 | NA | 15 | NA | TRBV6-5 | CASSPLGSGQETQYF | TGTGCCAGCAGTCCTCTAGGGAGTGGGCAAGAGACCCAGTACTTC
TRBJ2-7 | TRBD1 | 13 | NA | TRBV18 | CASSPRTGDEQYF | TGTGCCAGCTCACCAAGGACAGGGGACGAGCAGTACTTC
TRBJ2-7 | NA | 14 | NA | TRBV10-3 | CAISVGESSYEQYF | TGTGCCATCAGTGTAGGGGAAAGCTCCTACGAGCAGTACTTC
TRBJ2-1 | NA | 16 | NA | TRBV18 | CASSPTEGPLRNEQFF | TGTGCCAGCTCCCCTACGGAGGGCCCTCTAAGAAATGAGCAGTTCTTC
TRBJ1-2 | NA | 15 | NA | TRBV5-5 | CASSLAMVGAHGYTF | TGTGCCAGCAGCTTGGCCATGGTAGGGGCCCATGGCTACACCTTC
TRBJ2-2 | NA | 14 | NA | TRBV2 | CASIELANTGELFF | TGTGCCAGCATTGAGCTCGCGAACACCGGGGAGCTGTTTTTT
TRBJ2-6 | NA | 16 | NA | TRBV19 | CASSSLRGAGANVLTF | TGTGCCAGTAGTAGCCTCCGGGGCGCTGGGGCCAACGTCCTGACTTTC
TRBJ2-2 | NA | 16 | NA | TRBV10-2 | CASREGVFGRTGELFF | TGCGCCAGCCGCGAGGGGGTGTTCGGACGGACCGGGGAGCTGTTTTTT
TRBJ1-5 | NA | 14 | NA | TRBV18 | CASSPGVPGQPQHF | TGTGCCAGCTCACCAGGAGTCCCCGGTCAGCCCCAGCATTTT
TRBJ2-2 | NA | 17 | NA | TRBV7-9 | CASSLPLFESGAGELFF | TGTGCCAGCAGCCTACCTCTTTTTGAGTCTGGGGCCGGGGAGCTGTTTTTT
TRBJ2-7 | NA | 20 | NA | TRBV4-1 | CASSQDSSSGRYGLVNEQYF | TGCGCCAGCAGCCAAGATTCATCAAGTGGTCGATACGGGCTAGTAAACGAGCAGTACTTC
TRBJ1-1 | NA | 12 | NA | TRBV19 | CASMDFYTEAFF | TGTGCCAGTATGGATTTCTACACTGAAGCTTTCTTT
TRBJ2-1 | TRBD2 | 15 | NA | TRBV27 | CASSPGLASYNEQFF | TGTGCCAGCAGTCCCGGACTAGCGAGTTACAATGAGCAGTTCTTC
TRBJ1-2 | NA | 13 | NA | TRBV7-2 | CASSFMGFDGYTF | TGTGCCAGCAGCTTCATGGGTTTCGATGGCTACACCTTC
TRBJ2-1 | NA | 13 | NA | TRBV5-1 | CASSLEVGNEQFF | TGCGCCAGCAGCTTGGAGGTCGGTAATGAGCAGTTCTTC
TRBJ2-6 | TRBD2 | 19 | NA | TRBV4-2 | CASSHTSGRRGSGANVLTF | TGTGCCAGCAGCCATACTAGCGGGAGAAGGGGTAGTGGGGCCAACGTCCTGACTTTC
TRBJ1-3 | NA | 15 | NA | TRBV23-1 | CASSHSTGIGNTIYF | TGCGCCAGCAGTCACTCGACGGGTATTGGAAACACCATATATTTT
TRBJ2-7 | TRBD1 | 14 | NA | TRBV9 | CASSLQGNAYEQYF | TGTGCCAGCAGCCTACAGGGGAATGCCTACGAGCAGTACTTC
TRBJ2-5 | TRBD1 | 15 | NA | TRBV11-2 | CASYAQGQGYETQYF | TGTGCCAGTTACGCCCAGGGACAGGGGTACGAGACCCAGTACTTC
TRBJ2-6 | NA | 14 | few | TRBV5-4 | CASGISSGANVLTF | TGTGCCAGTGGGATTTCGTCTGGGGCCAACGTCCTGACTTTC
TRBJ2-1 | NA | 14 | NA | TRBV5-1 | CASRSETGLDEQFF | TGCGCCAGCAGATCTGAGACGGGACTCGATGAGCAGTTCTTC
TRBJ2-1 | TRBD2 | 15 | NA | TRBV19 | CASTYSGTSGREQFF | TGTGCCAGTACCTACTCCGGGACTAGCGGGAGGGAGCAGTTCTTC
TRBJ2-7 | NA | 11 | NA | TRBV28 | CASTNRDEQYF | TGTGCCAGCACCAACAGGGACGAGCAGTACTTC
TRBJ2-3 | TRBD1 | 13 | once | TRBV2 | CASKDRDGDTQYF | TGTGCCAGCAAAGACAGGGATGGAGATACGCAGTATTTT
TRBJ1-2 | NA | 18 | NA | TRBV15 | CATSRDSRSGGRRYGYTF | TGTGCCACCAGCAGAGATTCCCGTAGCGGGGGCCGACGATATGGCTACACCTTC
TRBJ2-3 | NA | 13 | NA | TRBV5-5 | CASSLEGTDTQYF | TGTGCCAGCAGCTTGGAGGGGACAGATACGCAGTATTTT
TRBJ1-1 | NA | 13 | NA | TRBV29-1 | CSVSAGGNTEAFF | TGCAGCGTCTCCGCCGGGGGGAACACTGAAGCTTTCTTT
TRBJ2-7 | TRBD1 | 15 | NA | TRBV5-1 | CASSSGTGQAYEQYF | TGCGCCAGCAGCTCCGGGACAGGGCAAGCCTACGAGCAGTACTTC
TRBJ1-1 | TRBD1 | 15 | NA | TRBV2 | CASSGQGGVNTEAFF | TGTGCCAGCAGTGGACAGGGGGGAGTGAACACTGAAGCTTTCTTT